Shown below are 25 T cell receptor beta chains from a single sample sequenced in a study of tumor and adjacent non-tumor tissue in lung cancer. No cell sorting was done before RNA was extracted from the tissue. Three rounds of nested PCR, following a modified ARM-PCR protocol, produced the TCRbeta library. Using its own MiXCR run on the multiplex PCR reads, TCRdb lists one record per CDR3 protein. The sample consists of more than 85,000 distinct CDR3 sequences, 75% of them appearing once. What was sequenced was lung tumor tissue. The receptors here all came from a woman aged 55-70 years with non-small cell lung cancer.

In the case of this clonotype: Given a much more abundant clone one base away, this may be a read error. V is TRBV6-6 and J is TRBJ1-4; D is perhaps TRBD1 (5 bases). CDR3 length: 13 amino acids. Germline-derived CDR1 and CDR2 are MNHNY and SVGAGI (reference sequence). DNA for the CDR3: TGTACCAGCACCTGGGAGATAAGGGGAAAACTGTTTTTT. This translates into CTSTWEIRGKLFF.

On this clonotype: A much bigger clone sits one base away, suggesting this may be a read error. The chain recombines TRBV20-1 with TRBJ2-3; 9 nucleotides match TRBD2. Germline V gives CDR1 DFQATT, CDR2 SNEGSKA (reference sequence). This CDR3 has 17 amino acids. The CDR3 is CSARGTPSGTSTDKQYF. CDR3 sequence (DNA): TGCAGTGCTAGGGGAACCCCTAGCGGGACTAGCACAGATAAGCAGTATTTT.

Notes on this clonotype: A much larger clonotype is one base distant, so this may be a read error. V gene TRBV4-3 combines with J gene TRBJ1-1; 7 bases map to TRBD1. This CDR3 has 15 residues. CDR1 is LGHNA and CDR2 is YSLEER in the germline V gene. The CDR3 DNA follows: TGCGCCGGCAGCCAAGGGGGCAGGGGGAACACTGAAGCTTGCTTT. This encodes CAGSQGGRGNTEACF.

The rearrangement links TRBV28 to TRBJ2-7; D gene uncertain. The CDR3 consists of 16 residues. Germline CDR1 is MDHEN and CDR2 is SYDVKM. Trimming removed 7 bases at V and 0 bases at J, with 19 bases between. CDR3 sequence: CASTSPWWSSSYEQYF. CDR3 coding DNA: TGTGCCAGCACCTCCCCGTGGTGGAGCAGCTCCTACGAGCAGTACTTC.

This clonotype has a handful of counts. A much larger clone differs from this one at a single base, so this may be a read error. This chain joins TRBV6-6 and TRBJ1-5; a possible D gene is TRBD1 (6 bases). From germline, CDR1 is MNHNY and CDR2 SVGAGI (reference sequence). V lost 0 bases and J lost 2, with 11 bases in between. There are 16 residues in the CDR3. Here the CDR3 DNA reads TGTGCCAGCAGTTACTCGTCGAGACAGGGCAATCAGCCCCAGCATTTT. Translated, it gives CASSYSSRQGNQPQHF.

Of note for this clonotype: The CDR3 ends on some other residue instead of the conserved phenylalanine or tryptophan, so this is likely a read error. The J gene is TRBJ1-5, the V gene TRBV4-1; 8 positions agree with TRBD1. The CDR3 contains 15 residues. From germline, CDR1 is MGHRA and CDR2 YSYEKL. V was pared by 2 bases and J by 7 bases, with 7 bases of the junction left unmatched. The CDR3 DNA sequence: TGCGCCAGCAGCCAAAGGACAGGGTGGACCCAGCCCCAGCATTAT. Translating gives CASSQRTGWTQPQHY.

As to this clonotype: This may be a read error: a much more frequent sequence differs by one nucleotide. The chain is built from TRBV6-2 or TRBV6-3 and TRBJ1-1; D gene uncertain. The CDR3 has 15 amino acids. V was shortened by 2 bases and J by 5 bases, with 15 bases between the two germline ends. Germline CDR1 and CDR2: MNHEY and SVGEGT. CDR3 residues: CASSYPRRVGTEAFF. The CDR3 DNA is TGTGCCAGCAGTTACCCAAGGAGGGTTGGTACTGAAGCTTTCTTT.

This clonotype was counted a few times. A single base separates this from a much larger clone, so it may be a read error. V usage is TRBV10-3 and J usage is TRBJ2-7; D not certain. Germline CDR1 reads ENHRY; CDR2 reads SYGVKD. Trimming removed 3 bases at V and 7 bases at J, with 19 bases between. The CDR3 spans 15 residues. CDR3 DNA: TGTGCCATCAGTGAAGTAGCTGGGCATGGCGGTGAGCAGTACTTC. It yields the protein CAISEVAGHGGEQYF.

Notes on this clonotype: The junction differs from germline at one of its ends, possibly a read error. The CDR3 region has the DNA TGTGTCAGCAGCCATAACAGGGACGACACAGATACGCAGTATTTT. This gives the protein CVSSHNRDDTDTQYF. The chain couples TRBV4-2 to TRBJ2-3, with D perhaps TRBD1 (6 bases). The V gene's germline CDR1 is LGHNA and CDR2 YNFKEQ. The CDR3 covers 15 residues.

In this sample, this clonotype turned up a few times. A single base separates this from a much larger clone, so it may be a read error. This CDR3 is missing its conserved last phenylalanine or tryptophan, likely due to a read error. The V and J genes are TRBV29-1 and TRBJ2-5, with a possible D match to TRBD1 (6 bases). The germline CDR1 and CDR2 sequences are SQVTM and ANQGSEA. V gave up 7 bases and J gave up 2 bases, with 14 bases separating them. The CDR3 length is 13 residues. This CDR3 reads CSGESDRQETQYL. The CDR3, as DNA: TGCAGCGGAGAATCAGACAGGCAAGAGACCCAGTACCTC.

A word on this clonotype: At one end the junction does not follow the germline gene, possibly because of a read error. The rearrangement links TRBV20-1 to TRBJ2-2, with a possible D match to TRBD1 (6 bases). The CDR3 loop spans 12 amino acids. Germline-derived CDR1 and CDR2 are DFQATT and SNEGSKA (reference sequence). The CDR3 bases are TGCAGTACGGATGGACAGACCGGGGAGCTGATTTTT. This gives the protein CSTDGQTGELIF.

This clonotype was observed a handful of times. The rearrangement links TRBV7-8 to TRBJ1-4, with D perhaps matching TRBD1 (6 bases). The CDR3 length is 17 residues. V was pared by 6 bases and J by 4 bases, with 21 bases between. Germline V CDR1 and CDR2: SGHVS, FQNEAQ. The CDR3 protein is CASSSRRGAGSNEKLFF. CDR3 coding DNA: TGTGCCAGCAGTTCCCGTAGGGGGGCCGGGAGTAATGAAAAACTGTTTTTT. The entire variable domain, with the rest obtained from reference TRBV7-8 and TRBJ1-4, is as follows: GAGVSQSPRYKVAKRGQDVALRCDPISGHVSLFWYQQALGQGPEFLTYFQNEAQLDKSGLPSDRFFAERPEGSVSTLKIQRTQQEDSAVYLCASSSRRGAGSNEKLFFGSGTQLSVL.

In regard to this clonotype: An end of the junction differs from the germline gene, which may be a read error. The rearrangement uses TRBV12-3 or TRBV12-4 and TRBJ2-7; D may correspond to TRBD1 or TRBD2 (6 bases each). This CDR3 comprises 15 residues. Here the CDR3 DNA reads TGTACCAGCAGTTTAAAAGGGGGGCCCTCCTACGAGCAGTACTTC. Protein product: CTSSLKGGPSYEQYF.

The V call is TRBV11-2, the J call TRBJ1-2; 9 bases agree with TRBD1. V shed 0 bases, J shed 4 bases, and the junction held 6 bases outside the gene matches. Germline assignment: CDR1 SGHAT and CDR2 FQNNGV. The CDR3 totals 16 residues. The CDR3 DNA reads as TGTGCCAGCAGCTTAGATCGGGGACAGGGAGCCTATGGCTACACCTTC. It codes for CASSLDRGQGAYGYTF.

This clonotype has just a few counts. This may be a read error, as it is one base from a much larger clone. The V call is TRBV6-2 or TRBV6-3, the J call TRBJ2-1, with 11 bases lining up with TRBD2. Germline V lookup: CDR1 MNHEY, CDR2 SVGEGT. There are 15 residues in the CDR3. Here the CDR3 reads CPSRGTSGSYNEQFF. The CDR3 coding sequence is TGTCCCAGCAGGGGGACTAGCGGCTCCTACAATGAGCAGTTCTTC.

As regards this clonotype: Germline is not matched at one junction end, which may reflect a read error. V usage is TRBV5-1 and J usage is TRBJ2-1; D is ambiguous. Germline assignment: CDR1 SGHRS and CDR2 YFSETQ. This CDR3 region has 13 residues. The CDR3 nucleotides are TGCGTCAGCAGCTTGACTTGCAACAATGAGCAGTTCTTC. It is translated as CVSSLTCNNEQFF.

V gene TRBV28 combines with J gene TRBJ2-7; no reliable D call. The length of the CDR3 is 11 residues. The germline V and J ends were trimmed by 9 bases and 1 base, with 7 bases remaining between them. Germline CDR1 and CDR2: MDHEN and SYDVKM. The CDR3 is CARRDSYEQYF. CDR3 nucleotide sequence: TGTGCCAGAAGGGATTCCTACGAGCAGTACTTC.

A note on this clonotype: A much larger clone sits a single nucleotide away, making a read error possible. The CDR3 spells CAGSLLAGGLNTQYF. The CDR3 DNA sequence: TGTGCCGGCAGCTTACTAGCGGGGGGGCTTAATACGCAGTATTTT. The J gene is TRBJ2-3, the V gene TRBV5-5; 13 bases align to TRBD2. Germline assignment: CDR1 SGHKS and CDR2 YYEKEE (reference sequence). CDR3 size: 15 residues.

Comments on this clonotype: Sequence at one end of the junction differs from germline and may be a read error. This sequence joins TRBV6-2 or TRBV6-3 and TRBJ1-2, with TRBD1 matching over 7 bases. Germline CDR1 and CDR2: MNHEY and SVGEGT. This CDR3 has 17 residues. Here the CDR3 DNA reads TGTGCCAGGAGCTCCCCAATATTGCAACAGGGGTTGTATGGTTACACCTTC. It translates to CARSSPILQQGLYGYTF.

About this clonotype itself: A junction boundary mismatches the germline segment, possibly from a read error. The chain has TRBV6-2 or TRBV6-3 and TRBJ2-3; 7 bases fit TRBD2. Per the germline V gene, CDR1 is MNHEY and CDR2 is SVGEGT. This CDR3 is built from 16 residues. The CDR3 DNA sequence: TGTGCCAGCAGTTCCTCGGGGGGAGAGAGAGGAGATACGCAATATTTT. This sequence encodes CASSSSGGERGDTQYF.

This clonotype was detected only once. This sequence joins TRBV5-1 and TRBJ2-1; either TRBD1 or TRBD2 may supply D (6 bases each). Germline values: CDR1 SGHRS, CDR2 YFSETQ. CDR3 length: 14 amino acids. This chain's CDR3 is CPSSLWTGANEQFF. In DNA form, the CDR3 reads TGCCCTAGCAGCTTGTGGACGGGGGCGAATGAGCAGTTCTTC.

About this clonotype: Lacking the conserved final phenylalanine or tryptophan, this CDR3 likely reflects a read error. The limits of the CDR3 on the DNA are not certain, so only TCRdb's listed CDR3 is given. The rearrangement joins TRBV11-1 to TRBJ2-5; TRBD2, the table's D call, lacks a check against the DNA. Per the germline V gene, CDR1 is SGHAT and CDR2 is FQDESV (reference sequence). The CDR3 sequence runs 12 residues, both termini included. The CDR3 loop reads CASSQTKETQCY.

As regards this clonotype: One end of the junction does not line up with germline, which may come from a read error. The V and J genes are TRBV4-3 and TRBJ1-2; D might be TRBD1 (6 bases). This CDR3 has 17 amino acids. CDR1 is LGHNA, CDR2 YSLEER, per germline. The CDR3 spells CASNQDTNRVFQYGFTF. In DNA form, the CDR3 reads TGCGCCAGCAACCAAGACACGAACAGGGTGTTTCAGTATGGCTTCACCTTC.

Remarks on this clonotype: At one of its ends the junction is not consistent with the germline gene, which may arise from a read error. V and J are TRBV29-1 and TRBJ1-1; D is possibly TRBD1 (6 bases). The CDR3 sequence is 14 residues long. CDR1 SQVTM and CDR2 ANQGSEA come from the germline V gene. The CDR3 region has the DNA TGTAGCGTTGGTCCTGATGGGACAACGTTTGAAGCTTTCTTT. It yields the protein CSVGPDGTTFEAFF.

About this clonotype: Likely a read error: the CDR3 ends without its conserved phenylalanine or tryptophan. V and J are TRBV11-2 and TRBJ1-2; D unresolved. There are 15 residues in the CDR3. V dropped 5 bases and J dropped 0 bases, with 13 bases sitting between them. Germline-derived CDR1 and CDR2 are SGHAT and FQNNGV. This chain's CDR3 is CASSANWAANYGYTS. In DNA, the CDR3 is TGTGCCAGCAGCGCCAACTGGGCCGCTAACTATGGCTACACCTCC.